Presented here are 7 T cell receptor beta chains from one specimen sequenced in a study of T cell changes during pregnancy in multiple sclerosis. Sequencing used immunoSEQ multiplex PCR; TCRdb keeps in-frame clones, though not all of them. The sample lists 60,000 or so clones, 80% to 90% occurring once. Sequencing was performed on peripheral blood, taken in the first trimester of pregnancy. The origin of the receptors is a female donor with multiple sclerosis, enrolled in a pregnancy study.

This chain joins TRBV30 and TRBJ2-1; a possible D gene is TRBD2 (5 bases). CDR3 length: 12 residues. Trimming shortened V by 5 bases and J by 8 bases, and 13 bases separated the two germline ends. Germline values: CDR1 GTSNPN, CDR2 SVGIG (reference sequence). This CDR3 reads CAWEGRVYEQFF. The DNA of the CDR3 is TGTGCCTGGGAGGGCCGGGTCTATGAGCAGTTCTTC.

The chain uses TRBV13 and TRBJ2-1, with 14 nucleotides matching TRBD2. The germline CDR1 and CDR2 sequences are PRHDT and FYEKMQ (reference sequence). The V and J ends lost 5 bases and 6 bases, in that order; junction bases with no gene match: 6. This CDR3 contains 16 residues. In nucleotides, the CDR3 is TGTGCCAGCAGCACACGACTAGCGGGAGGGGTCAATGAGCAGTTCTTC. This translates into CASSTRLAGGVNEQFF.

This chain connects TRBV9 to TRBJ2-1; 9 positions agree with TRBD2. J was trimmed by 4 bases and V by 0 bases; bases with no gene match: 8. The CDR3 runs to 17 residues. From germline, CDR1 is SGDLS and CDR2 YYNGEE. CDR3 in amino acids: CASSVGPASGTYNEQFF. CDR3 nucleotides: TGTGCCAGCAGCGTAGGCCCAGCTAGCGGGACGTACAATGAGCAGTTCTTC.

On this clone: One end of the junction varies from germline; a read error may be responsible. The V gene is TRBV6-1, the J gene TRBJ2-7, with 12 positions matching TRBD1. The CDR3 totals 15 residues. Germline CDR1 and CDR2: MNHNS and SASEGT. CDR3 residues: CASSTGTGGSHEQYF. The CDR3 DNA sequence: TGTGCCAGCAGTACCGGGACAGGGGGCTCCCACGAGCAGTACTTC.

The rearrangement links TRBV5-1 to TRBJ2-5, with a possible D match to TRBD1 (6 bases). Trimming pared 0 bases from V and 5 bases from J, leaving 14 bases between. Germline V gene sequence: CDR1 SGHRS, CDR2 YFSETQ. The CDR3 sequence is 15 residues long. The CDR3 DNA reads TGCGCCAGCAGCTTGGGAGTGGGGGCTGGGGAGACCCAGTACTTC. Translation: CASSLGVGAGETQYF.

V gene TRBV5-1 combines with J gene TRBJ2-1; D remains unclear. The V gene's germline CDR1 is SGHRS and CDR2 YFSETQ. With 0 bases removed from V and 6 bases from J, the gap between germline ends came to 7 bases. CDR3 length: 13 residues. CDR3 nucleotide sequence: TGCGCCAGCAGCTTGGCCGTATCCAATGAGCAGTTCTTC. Translating it yields CASSLAVSNEQFF.

This clone came up once. The chain links TRBV6-1 to TRBJ1-2, with 9 bases that match TRBD1. CDR3 length equals 16 residues. The germline V gene encodes CDR1 MNHNS and CDR2 SASEGT. The V segment lost 3 bases and the J segment 4 bases; nucleotides outside the gene matches: 9. Here the CDR3 reads CASSDPGQGMGYGYTF. The CDR3 DNA follows: TGTGCCAGCAGTGACCCTGGACAGGGGATGGGCTATGGCTACACCTTC.